These T cell receptor beta chains were read from a single sample in a study of blood T cell repertoires in COVID-19. Only in-frame clones appear in the TCRdb table, and some are missing; sequencing was by immunoSEQ multiplex PCR. The sample includes about 98,000 clones, roughly 80% of them seen just once. The sequenced sample was peripheral blood. The receptors were sampled from a woman over 75 with acute or convalescent COVID-19. CDR3s include the opening cysteine and the closing phenylalanine or tryptophan. Each record gives: CDR3 protein, CDR3 DNA, V gene, CDR3 length, clone size, D gene, J gene. A D gene is named only where the DNA matches it firmly. Size tells how often a clone was seen (once, few, many) or the class of an expanded clone, and some rows leave it out.

CASRRDRDTSPLHF,TGTGCCAGTCGCCGGGACAGGGACACTTCACCCCTCCACTTT,TRBV6-5,14,NA,TRBD1,TRBJ1-6
CASSSGTSGGYNEQFF,TGCGCCAGCAGCTCCGGGACTAGCGGGGGCTACAATGAGCAGTTCTTC,TRBV5-1,16,NA,TRBD2,TRBJ2-1
CASSLGDFAYGYTF,TGCGCCAGCAGCCTAGGGGACTTCGCCTATGGCTACACCTTC,TRBV5-1,14,NA,NA,TRBJ1-2
CASSTWGVAYEQYF,TGTGCCAGCAGCACTTGGGGGGTCGCCTACGAGCAGTACTTC,TRBV5-4,14,NA,NA,TRBJ2-7
CASSPPLGQGAYEQYF,TGTGCCAGCTCACCACCACTCGGACAGGGGGCCTACGAGCAGTACTTC,TRBV18,16,NA,TRBD1,TRBJ2-7
CASNEAGGRETQYF,TGTGCCAGCAATGAAGCGGGGGGGCGGGAGACCCAGTACTTC,TRBV2,14,once,TRBD2,TRBJ2-5
CASSLLGRSIYGYTF,TGCGCCAGCAGCCTGTTGGGGCGCTCCATCTATGGCTACACCTTC,TRBV5-1,15,NA,NA,TRBJ1-2
CASSLRGSNQPQHF,TGTGCCAGCAGTTTAAGGGGGAGCAATCAGCCCCAGCATTTT,TRBV27,14,NA,NA,TRBJ1-5
CATALQENTEAFF,TGTGCCACCGCATTACAGGAGAACACTGAAGCTTTCTTT,TRBV6-5,13,NA,NA,TRBJ1-1
CATSDPTGGGGTDTQYF,TGTGCCACCAGTGATCCAACGGGGGGCGGGGGCACAGATACGCAGTATTTT,TRBV24-1,17,NA,NA,TRBJ2-3
CASSGGGRTSNYGYTF,TGTGCCAGCAGTGGGGGGGGGCGGACTTCTAACTATGGCTACACCTTC,TRBV6-1,16,NA,NA,TRBJ1-2
CATRTSEGEQFF,TGTGCCACCAGAACGTCCGAGGGTGAGCAGTTCTTC,TRBV15,12,NA,NA,TRBJ2-1
CASSFDRVGTGELFF,TGCGCCAGCAGCTTTGACAGGGTAGGAACCGGGGAGCTGTTTTTT,TRBV5-1,15,NA,TRBD1,TRBJ2-2
CASSLDRGGSVYGYTF,TGTGCCAGCAGCTTAGATCGCGGAGGATCCGTCTATGGCTACACCTTC,TRBV11-2,16,NA,NA,TRBJ1-2
CASSLDWGPGNTIYF,TGTGCCAGCAGCTTAGATTGGGGGCCTGGAAACACCATATATTTT,TRBV11-2,15,once,NA,TRBJ1-3
CASSFLRVNYGYTF,TGTGCCAGCAGCTTCCTCAGGGTAAACTATGGCTACACCTTC,TRBV7-2,14,NA,NA,TRBJ1-2
CASSLGAGQGYGEQFF,TGCGCCAGCAGCCTAGGGGCGGGACAGGGTTATGGTGAGCAGTTCTTC,TRBV5-1,16,NA,TRBD1,TRBJ2-1
CASSPGTGTNYGYTF,TGTGCCAGCAGCCCCGGGACAGGGACTAACTATGGCTACACCTTC,TRBV5-6,15,NA,TRBD1,TRBJ1-2
CASSLTSGGSKDTQYF,TGTGCCAGCAGCCTGACTAGCGGGGGGTCAAAAGATACGCAGTATTTT,TRBV6-2/TRBV6-3,16,NA,TRBD2,TRBJ2-3
CATSDSGQTQETQYF,TGTGCCACCAGTGATTCGGGACAGACCCAAGAGACCCAGTACTTC,TRBV24-1,15,NA,TRBD1,TRBJ2-5
CASSLGANGYTF,TGTGCCAGCAGCTTGGGGGCCAACGGCTACACCTTC,TRBV7-2,12,NA,NA,TRBJ1-2
CASSVGSGHYNEQFF,TGTGCCAGCAGCGTAGGTAGCGGACACTACAATGAGCAGTTCTTC,TRBV9,15,few,NA,TRBJ2-1
CASSLSGGTGSTGELFF,TGTGCCAGCAGCTTATCCGGGGGGACAGGGTCCACCGGGGAGCTGTTTTTT,TRBV7-8,17,NA,TRBD1,TRBJ2-2
CASSPLRASNEQFF,TGTGCCAGCAGCCCCCTTCGAGCGAGCAATGAGCAGTTCTTC,TRBV7-3,14,few,NA,TRBJ2-1
CASRGLASTDTQYF,TGTGCCAGCAGAGGACTAGCTTCCACAGATACGCAGTATTTT,TRBV7-8,14,NA,TRBD2,TRBJ2-3
CASSSGGPSNQPQHF,TGTGCCAGCAGTTCGGGGGGCCCTAGCAATCAGCCCCAGCATTTT,TRBV5-6,15,NA,NA,TRBJ1-5
CASSVASNYGYTF,TGTGCCAGCAGCGTAGCGAGTAACTATGGCTACACCTTC,TRBV9,13,NA,NA,TRBJ1-2
CAWRTTGSYGYTF,TGTGCCTGGAGAACTACAGGGTCCTATGGCTACACCTTC,TRBV30,13,NA,NA,TRBJ1-2
CASSHGQGTYNEQFF,TGTGCCAGCAGCCATGGACAGGGAACCTACAATGAGCAGTTCTTC,TRBV3-1/TRBV3-2,15,NA,TRBD1,TRBJ2-1
CASSLVRTGTKKYNEQFF,TGTGCCAGCAGCTTAGTGCGAACCGGGACTAAAAAATACAATGAGCAGTTCTTC,TRBV11-2,18,NA,TRBD2,TRBJ2-1
CASSYETVDYGYTF,TGTGCCAGCAGTTACGAGACAGTCGACTATGGCTACACCTTC,TRBV6-6,14,NA,NA,TRBJ1-2
CASSLAGVYNEQFF,TGCGCCAGCAGCTTGGCGGGGGTTTACAATGAGCAGTTCTTC,TRBV5-1,14,NA,NA,TRBJ2-1
CASSESSQGNYGYTF,TGTGCCAGCAGTGAAAGTTCACAGGGAAACTATGGCTACACCTTC,TRBV6-1,15,NA,NA,TRBJ1-2
CASSPPGSPPGQPQHF,TGTGCCAGCTCACCACCTGGATCCCCGCCGGGGCAGCCCCAGCATTTT,TRBV18,16,NA,NA,TRBJ1-5
CASSPLRQGPLEAFF,TGTGCCAGCAGCCCATTGCGACAGGGCCCATTGGAAGCTTTCTTT,TRBV3-1/TRBV3-2,15,once,TRBD1,TRBJ1-1
CASTTGGRGYGYTF,TGTGCCAGCACCACGGGAGGGAGAGGTTATGGCTACACCTTC,TRBV28,14,NA,NA,TRBJ1-2
CASSPENTGSGNTIYF,TGTGCCAGCTCACCTGAAAACACAGGTTCTGGAAACACCATATATTTT,TRBV18,16,NA,NA,TRBJ1-3
CASSYSAGNSGNTIYF,TGTGCCAGCAGTTACTCAGCGGGGAACTCTGGAAACACCATATATTTT,TRBV6-5,16,few,NA,TRBJ1-3
CASSVDPHGGELFF,TGTGCCAGCAGCGTAGACCCGCACGGCGGGGAGCTGTTTTTT,TRBV9,14,once,NA,TRBJ2-2
CSVSDRGNQPQHF,TGCAGCGTTTCCGACAGGGGAAATCAGCCCCAGCATTTT,TRBV29-1,13,NA,TRBD1,TRBJ1-5
CASSINTDTQYF,TGTGCCAGCAGCATCAACACAGATACGCAGTATTTT,TRBV5-4,12,NA,NA,TRBJ2-3
CASSSPVAPYEQYF,TGTGCCAGCAGTTCCCCGGTAGCCCCCTACGAGCAGTACTTC,TRBV25-1,14,NA,NA,TRBJ2-7
CASSSGFGTDTQYF,TGTGCCAGTAGCAGCGGGTTCGGGACAGATACGCAGTATTTT,TRBV19,14,NA,NA,TRBJ2-3
CASSQGTGVKTQYF,TGCGCCAGCAGCCAAGGGACAGGGGTGAAGACCCAGTACTTC,TRBV4-3,14,NA,TRBD1,TRBJ2-5
CASSVDPRSPLHF,TGTGCCAGCAGCGTAGATCCCCGGTCACCCCTCCACTTT,TRBV9,13,NA,NA,TRBJ1-6